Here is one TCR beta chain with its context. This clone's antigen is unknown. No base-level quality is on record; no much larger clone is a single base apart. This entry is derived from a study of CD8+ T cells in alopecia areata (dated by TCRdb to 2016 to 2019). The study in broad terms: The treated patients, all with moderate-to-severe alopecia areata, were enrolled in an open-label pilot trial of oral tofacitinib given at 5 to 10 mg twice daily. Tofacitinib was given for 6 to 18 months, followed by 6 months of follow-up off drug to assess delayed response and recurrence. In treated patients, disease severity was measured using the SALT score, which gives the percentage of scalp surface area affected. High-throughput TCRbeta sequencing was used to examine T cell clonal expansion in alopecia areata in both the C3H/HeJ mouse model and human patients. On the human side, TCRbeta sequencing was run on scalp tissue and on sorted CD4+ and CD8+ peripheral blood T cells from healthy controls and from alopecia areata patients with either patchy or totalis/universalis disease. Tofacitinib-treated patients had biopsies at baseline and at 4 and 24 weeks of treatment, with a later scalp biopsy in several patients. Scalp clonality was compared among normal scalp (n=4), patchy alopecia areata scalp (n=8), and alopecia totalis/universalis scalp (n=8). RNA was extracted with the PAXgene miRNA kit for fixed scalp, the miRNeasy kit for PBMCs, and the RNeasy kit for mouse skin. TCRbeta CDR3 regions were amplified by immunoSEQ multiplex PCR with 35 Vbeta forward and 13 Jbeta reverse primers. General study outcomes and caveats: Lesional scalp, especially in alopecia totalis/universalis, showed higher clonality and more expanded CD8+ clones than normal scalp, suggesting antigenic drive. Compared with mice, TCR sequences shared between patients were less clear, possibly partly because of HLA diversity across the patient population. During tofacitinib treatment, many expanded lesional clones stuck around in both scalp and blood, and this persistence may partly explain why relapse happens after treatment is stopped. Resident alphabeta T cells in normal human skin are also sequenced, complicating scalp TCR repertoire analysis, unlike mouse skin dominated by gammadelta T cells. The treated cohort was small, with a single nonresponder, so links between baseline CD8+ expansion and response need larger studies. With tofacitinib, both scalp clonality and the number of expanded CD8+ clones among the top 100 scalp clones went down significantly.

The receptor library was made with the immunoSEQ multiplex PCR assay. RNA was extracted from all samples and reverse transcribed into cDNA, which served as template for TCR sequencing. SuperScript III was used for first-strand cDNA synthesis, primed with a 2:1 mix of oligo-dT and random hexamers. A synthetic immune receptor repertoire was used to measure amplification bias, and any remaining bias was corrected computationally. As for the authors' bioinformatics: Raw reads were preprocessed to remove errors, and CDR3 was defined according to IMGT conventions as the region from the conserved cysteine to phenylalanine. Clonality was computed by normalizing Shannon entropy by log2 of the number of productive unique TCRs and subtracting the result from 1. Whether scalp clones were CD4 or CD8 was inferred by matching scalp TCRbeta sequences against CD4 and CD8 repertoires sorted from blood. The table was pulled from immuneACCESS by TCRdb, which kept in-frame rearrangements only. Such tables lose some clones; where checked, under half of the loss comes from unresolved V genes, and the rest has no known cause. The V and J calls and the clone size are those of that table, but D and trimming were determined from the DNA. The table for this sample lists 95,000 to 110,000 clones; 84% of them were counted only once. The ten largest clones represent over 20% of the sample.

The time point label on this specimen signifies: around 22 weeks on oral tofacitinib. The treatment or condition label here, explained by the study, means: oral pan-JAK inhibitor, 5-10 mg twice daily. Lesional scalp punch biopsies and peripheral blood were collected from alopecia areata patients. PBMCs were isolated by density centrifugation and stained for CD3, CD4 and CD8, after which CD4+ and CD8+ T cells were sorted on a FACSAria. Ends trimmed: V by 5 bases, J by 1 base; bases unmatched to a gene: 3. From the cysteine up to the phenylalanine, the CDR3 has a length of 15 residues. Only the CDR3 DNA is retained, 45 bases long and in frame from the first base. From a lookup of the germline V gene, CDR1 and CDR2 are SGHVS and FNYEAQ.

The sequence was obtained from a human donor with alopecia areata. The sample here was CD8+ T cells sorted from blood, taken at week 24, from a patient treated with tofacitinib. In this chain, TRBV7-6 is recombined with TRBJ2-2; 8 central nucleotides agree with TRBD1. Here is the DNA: TGTGCCAGCAGCCTCGGACAGGGGAACACCGGGGAGCTGTTTTTT. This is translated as CASSLGQGNTGELFF.